This TCR beta chain was identified in a study of blood T cell repertoires in COVID-19. Study-wide context: COVID-19 samples collected from the United States, Italy and Spain covered acute and convalescent phases. T cells, B-cell-depleted T cells, or PBMCs supplied cDNA or gDNA.

Between the trimmed V and J ends, which lost 6 bases and 13 bases, there was a span of 13 bases. Germline V lookup: CDR1 MNHEY, CDR2 SVGAGI. The CDR3 has 12 residues. Authors' processing steps: Estimation of nucleated cell counts relied on the amplification of reference gene primers. Profiling relied on immunoSEQ multiplex PCR, and the TCRdb table lists in-frame clones only, not all of them. That table supplies the V and J calls and clone size; D and trimming were determined from the DNA. Counted here are some 360,000 clones, around 87% occurring once; the ten biggest clones make up roughly 2.1%. Enrollment of patients from Seattle took place during active infection, with longitudinal follow-up.

V gene TRBV6-5 combines with J gene TRBJ1-6; D is uncertain. The sample consisted of peripheral blood. The source of this sequence is an older woman with COVID-19, enrolled during active disease. CDR3 nucleotides: TGTGCCAGCAGGACCCAGGAAGGCCCCCTCCACTTT. Protein: CASRTQEGPLHF.